This T cell receptor (beta chain) was retrieved from a study of T-cell reconstitution after alpha-beta-depleted transplantation in children. Study findings and constraints: Some patients showed high day-60 TCRbeta diversity, which derived from surviving recipient T cells and thymic progenitors. At around two months after transplant, the alpha-beta T cells were reportedly derived from several hundred expanded clones that came from non-depleted graft cells. Newly made T cells mostly supplied T-cell counts and diversity one year after transplant.

The table lists this clonotype with many counts. Its antigen remains unidentified. Preparation of the TCRbeta library was carried out with unique molecular identifiers. TCRdb passed the PCR reads through MiXCR, listing each CDR3 protein once. The table shows approximately 500,000 distinct CDR3 sequences, with about 10% occurring only once. CDR3 size: 17 residues. Trimming took 0 bases from V and 1 from J, leaving 17 bases between them. Germline CDR1 and CDR2: DFQATT and SNEGSKA (reference sequence). The sample in question was PBMCs, obtained before TCRalphabeta/CD19-depleted stem cell transplant. This chain connects TRBV20-1 to TRBJ2-3, with D perhaps matching TRBD2 (6 bases). This TCR was sampled from a child aged 2-15 years with inherited bone marrow failure, due to receive a stem cell transplant. The CDR3 loop is CSARDWSDYLGTDTQYF. The CDR3 DNA reads as TGCAGTGCTAGAGATTGGTCGGACTACCTCGGCACAGATACGCAGTATTTT.